Presented here are 30 T cell receptor beta chains from one specimen sequenced in a study of ipilimumab plus nivolumab after autologous stem cell transplantation. Some clones are missing from TCRdb's copy, which holds only in-frame ones; the method was immunoSEQ multiplex PCR. The sample has approximately 15,000 clones; under 85% are singletons. The source material was PBMCs, sampled in a trial of ipilimumab plus nivolumab as post-transplant consolidation. Every receptor here comes from a male donor with diffuse large B-cell lymphoma.

This chain links TRBV4-2 with TRBJ2-5; the D is unclear. Deletions cut 4 bases from V and 3 bases from J, with 12 bases between. The CDR3 consists of 14 residues. Germline V gene lookup returns CDR1 LGHNA and CDR2 YNFKEQ. The CDR3 DNA sequence: TGTGCCAGCAGCCCAGGCCCAGGTGAAGAGACCCAGTACTTC. Translated, it gives CASSPGPGEETQYF.

This clone was observed a few times. V gene TRBV7-2 combines with J gene TRBJ1-5; D is unresolved. The CDR3 sequence is 13 residues long. Germline values: CDR1 SGHTA, CDR2 FQGNSA. V lost 4 bases and J 0 bases, leaving 4 bases between the germline ends. The CDR3 region is CASSSYSNQPQHF. CDR3 DNA sequence: TGTGCCAGCAGCTCTTATAGCAATCAGCCCCAGCATTTT.

V is TRBV7-6 and J is TRBJ2-2; 8 bases fit TRBD2. From germline, CDR1 is SGHVS and CDR2 FNYEAQ. This CDR3 is 16 amino acids long. The V segment lost 4 bases and the J segment 2 bases; nucleotides outside the gene matches: 6. The CDR3 bases are TGTGCCAGCAGCTGGGAGGCGGGGGGAAACACCGGGGAGCTGTTTTTT. This codes for CASSWEAGGNTGELFF.

This chain uses TRBV15 with TRBJ2-1, with TRBD2 matching 9 bases. J lost 2 bases, V lost 5 bases, and 16 bases had no gene match. The germline V gene encodes CDR1 LNHNV and CDR2 YYDKDF (reference sequence). The CDR3 totals 19 residues. The CDR3 sequence: CATSAPGVAGERTYNEQFF. CDR3 bases: TGTGCCACCAGCGCCCCCGGGGTAGCGGGGGAGAGAACCTACAATGAGCAGTTCTTC.

J is TRBJ2-1 and V is TRBV5-1, with D possibly TRBD1 on 5 matching bases. The V and J ends lost 4 bases and 3 bases respectively, with 8 bases between them. Germline V gives CDR1 SGHRS, CDR2 YFSETQ. The CDR3 contains 13 residues. The CDR3 region is CASSLGHYNEQFF. The CDR3 nucleotides are TGCGCCAGCAGCCTTGGACACTACAATGAGCAGTTCTTC.

The V and J genes are TRBV5-1 and TRBJ2-4; D gene uncertain. This CDR3 region has 14 residues. CDR1 is SGHRS and CDR2 is YFSETQ in the germline V gene. V lost 4 bases and J 0 bases, leaving 8 bases between the germline ends. The CDR3, as DNA: TGCGCCAGCAGCCCAACCGTAGCCAAAAACATTCAGTACTTC. It specifies CASSPTVAKNIQYF.

V gene TRBV30 combines with J gene TRBJ1-1; D uncertain. The CDR3 extends over 13 amino acids. Germline V gives CDR1 GTSNPN, CDR2 SVGIG (reference sequence). V was pared by 0 bases and J by 2 bases, with 7 bases between. Here the CDR3 DNA reads TGTGCCTGGAGTGTAGGTATAAACACTGAAGCTTTCTTT. Its translation is CAWSVGINTEAFF.

V gene TRBV9 combines with J gene TRBJ2-1, with D possibly called TRBD1 or TRBD2 (5 bases each). The CDR3 consists of 16 residues. V was trimmed by 3 bases and J by 4 bases, leaving 17 bases between them. Germline values: CDR1 SGDLS, CDR2 YYNGEE. The CDR3 loop reads CASSGGWADLYNEQFF. CDR3 in DNA: TGTGCCAGCAGCGGGGGGTGGGCTGATCTTTACAATGAGCAGTTCTTC.

The chain recombines TRBV5-4 with TRBJ1-6; a possible D gene is TRBD1 (5 bases). Looked up from germline, CDR1 is SGHNT and CDR2 is YYREEE (reference sequence). CDR3 length: 13 residues. V lost 2 bases to trimming and J lost 7 bases, with 7 bases between them. In nucleotides, the CDR3 is TGTGCCAGCAGCTTAGACAGCAATTCACCCCTCCACTTT. It yields the protein CASSLDSNSPLHF.

V is TRBV11-3 and J is TRBJ2-1, with D unresolved. V was shortened by 0 bases and J by 0 bases, with 6 bases between the two germline ends. The CDR3 runs 15 residues. Germline loops: CDR1 SGHNT, CDR2 YENEEA. CDR3 sequence: CASSLEGGSYNEQFF. In DNA form, the CDR3 reads TGTGCCAGCAGCTTAGAGGGCGGCTCCTACAATGAGCAGTTCTTC.

CDR3 residues: CASSYWDSTDTQYF. The DNA of the CDR3 is TGTGCCAGCAGCTATTGGGACAGCACAGATACGCAGTATTTT. The chain recombines TRBV6-1 with TRBJ2-3, with D perhaps given as TRBD1 or TRBD2 (5 bases each). In germline, CDR1 is MNHNS, CDR2 SASEGT. This CDR3 is built from 14 residues. V was clipped by 6 bases and J by 0 bases, with 10 bases between them.

V gene TRBV14 combines with J gene TRBJ2-1; 16 bases agree with TRBD2. The CDR3 totals 15 residues. J lost 15 bases, V lost 3 bases, and 8 bases had no gene match. Germline values: CDR1 SGHDN, CDR2 FVKESK. CDR3 coding DNA: TGTGCCAGCAGCCACCCCGGGACTAGCGGGAGGGAGGCGTTCTTC. Its translation is CASSHPGTSGREAFF.

V and J are TRBV6-1 and TRBJ1-1; D uncertain. Germline V gives CDR1 MNHNS, CDR2 SASEGT. The CDR3 length is 10 residues. V was shortened by 6 bases and J by 3 bases, with 2 bases between the two germline ends. This CDR3 is CASRDTEAFF. The DNA of the CDR3 is TGTGCCAGCAGAGACACTGAAGCTTTCTTT.

The chain employs TRBV28 and TRBJ1-5; D might be TRBD1 (5 bases). Per germline, CDR1 MDHEN and CDR2 SYDVKM. The ends were cut back, 5 bases at V and 3 bases at J, with 17 bases in the middle. This CDR3 is built from 16 residues. CDR3 coding DNA: TGTGCCAGCAGTCCCCTAGCGGCGGGGGACAATCAGCCCCAGCATTTT. Translation gives CASSPLAAGDNQPQHF. The variable domain in full, with the rest retrieved from reference TRBV28 and TRBJ1-5, is DVKVTQSSRYLVKRTGEKVFLECVQDMDHENMFWYRQDPGLGLRLIYFSYDVKMKEKGDIPEGYSVSREKKERFSLILESASTNQTSMYLCASSPLAAGDNQPQHFGDGTRLSIL.

CDR3 loop: CASSPSLYEQYF. The CDR3 nucleotides read TGTGCCAGCAGCCCTAGCCTATACGAGCAGTACTTC. The V and J genes are TRBV2 and TRBJ2-7; weak D call: TRBD2 (5 bases). The CDR3 sequence is 12 residues long. V lost 6 bases and J lost 4, with 10 bases in between. Germline values: CDR1 SNHLY, CDR2 FYNNEI.

This chain uses TRBV28 with TRBJ2-7; 7 bases are a match to TRBD2. J gave up 3 bases and V 5 bases, and 10 bases lay outside the gene matches. Germline CDR1 reads MDHEN; CDR2 reads SYDVKM. This CDR3 region has 15 residues. The CDR3 loop reads CASSPPVGGIYEQYF. The CDR3 region has the DNA TGTGCCAGCAGTCCCCCGGTCGGGGGGATCTACGAGCAGTACTTC.

This chain connects TRBV6-1 to TRBJ1-4; no firm D call. Looked up from germline, CDR1 is MNHNS and CDR2 is SASEGT. The CDR3 runs 13 residues. V was pared by 6 bases and J by 8 bases, with 13 bases between. The CDR3 reads CASRTTGGEKLFF. CDR3 DNA: TGTGCCAGCAGAACCACGGGCGGCGAAAAACTGTTTTTT.

The chain recombines TRBV6-1 with TRBJ1-2; no clear D gene. The CDR3 length is 14 residues. The germline V gene has CDR1 MNHNS and CDR2 SASEGT. V lost 5 bases, J lost 4 bases, and 14 bases lay in between. The CDR3 loop is CASSMGSRTYGYTF. The CDR3 coding sequence is TGTGCCAGCAGTATGGGGTCGAGAACCTATGGCTACACCTTC.

The chain recombines TRBV19 with TRBJ1-5, with 7 bases fitting TRBD1. Germline V gene lookup returns CDR1 LNHDA and CDR2 SQIVND (reference sequence). CDR3 length: 14 amino acids. Trimming took 5 bases from V and 4 from J; bases not matched to a gene: 5. For the CDR3, the DNA is TGTGCCAGTAGTGTCAGGGACAGTAATCAGCCCCAGCATTTT. Amino acid sequence: CASSVRDSNQPQHF.

The chain recombines TRBV7-8 with TRBJ1-1, with 10 nucleotides matching TRBD1. The CDR3 spans 13 residues. Unmatched junction bases numbered 4, after V lost 5 bases and J lost 7 bases. Germline CDR1 reads SGHVS; CDR2 reads FQNEAQ. The CDR3 DNA reads TGTGCCAGCAGCCGGGACAGGGGAAGTGAAGCTTTCTTT. Translated, it gives CASSRDRGSEAFF.

This clone appeared a few times. The chain carries TRBV6-5 and TRBJ2-5, with D perhaps TRBD1 (6 bases). The CDR3 runs 15 residues. The V end was cut by 5 bases, the J end by 3 bases, with 16 bases between. Germline CDR1 MNHEY, CDR2 SVGAGI. CDR3 sequence reads: CASSLQGSREETQYF. The CDR3 nucleotides are TGTGCCAGCAGTCTTCAGGGGAGTCGGGAAGAGACCCAGTACTTC.

This clone was counted between two and nine times. The chain combines TRBV29-1 with TRBJ2-3, with D perhaps being TRBD1 or TRBD2 (7 bases each). Trimming pared 7 bases from V and 1 base from J, leaving 15 bases between. The germline V gene encodes CDR1 SQVTM and CDR2 ANQGSEA. The CDR3 is 14 residues long. CDR3 in amino acids: CSATGAGGTDTQYF. CDR3 DNA: TGCAGCGCCACAGGGGCGGGAGGCACAGATACGCAGTATTTT.

V gene TRBV7-3 combines with J gene TRBJ2-1; the D is unclear. The V gene lost 5 bases and the J gene lost 8 bases, with 22 bases spanning the gap. From germline, CDR1 is SGHTA and CDR2 FQGTGA. The CDR3 totals 16 residues. CDR3 amino acids: CASSLLRAQESHEQFF. The DNA for the CDR3 is TGTGCCAGCAGCCTTCTCCGGGCTCAGGAAAGCCATGAGCAGTTCTTC. Looking up the rest from reference TRBV7-3 and TRBJ2-1 gives the full variable domain: GAGVSQTPSNKVTEKGKYVELRCDPISGHTALYWYRQSLGQGPEFLIYFQGTGAADDSGLPNDRFFAVRPEGSVSTLKIQRTERGDSAVYLCASSLLRAQESHEQFFGPGTRLTVL.

This clone was seen only once. The chain combines TRBV11-1 with TRBJ1-3, with D perhaps matching TRBD1 (5 bases). Germline V gives CDR1 SGHAT, CDR2 FQDESV (reference sequence). CDR3 length: 15 amino acids. V lost 5 bases, J lost 4 bases, and 15 bases lay in between. The CDR3 bases are TGTGCCAGCAGCCAATGGAGGGGCTCAGGAAACACCATATATTTT. Amino acids: CASSQWRGSGNTIYF.

This clone was observed once. This sequence joins TRBV9 and TRBJ2-3, with D perhaps matching TRBD2 (5 bases). Germline-derived CDR1 and CDR2 are SGDLS and YYNGEE. The length of the CDR3 is 14 residues. The ends were cut back, 0 bases at V and 6 bases at J, with 11 bases in the middle. CDR3 in amino acids: CASSVVGREDTQYF. CDR3 sequence (DNA): TGTGCCAGCAGCGTAGTTGGTAGGGAGGATACGCAGTATTTT.

The rearrangement links TRBV11-2 to TRBJ2-5; D is unclear. With 5 bases removed from V and 7 bases from J, the gap between germline ends came to 11 bases. CDR3 length: 12 amino acids. Germline lookup yields CDR1 SGHAT and CDR2 FQNNGV. In DNA, the CDR3 is TGTGCCAGCAGCCGCTGGACGGGGACCCAGTACTTC. It encodes CASSRWTGTQYF.

Only one count was recorded for this clone. In nucleotides, the CDR3 is TGTGCCAGCAGCCCCGCTAGCGGGGGCCCAGCCAAAAACATTCAGTACTTC. Residues: CASSPASGGPAKNIQYF. This chain connects TRBV7-9 to TRBJ2-4; 10 bases align to TRBD2. The V gene end was trimmed by 5 bases and the J gene end by 0 bases; junction bases not matched to a gene: 7. The germline V gene encodes CDR1 SEHNR and CDR2 FQNEAQ (reference sequence). CDR3 length: 17 amino acids.

The chain has TRBV11-2 and TRBJ2-1; tentatively, D is TRBD2 (6 bases). From germline, CDR1 is SGHAT and CDR2 FQNNGV. V was pared by 5 bases and J by 9 bases, with 20 bases between. CDR3 length equals 15 residues. The CDR3 sequence is CASSQAGGARGEQFF. The CDR3, as DNA: TGTGCCAGCAGCCAGGCGGGCGGGGCGAGGGGTGAGCAGTTCTTC.

The chain has TRBV5-6 and TRBJ2-2, with a possible D match to TRBD1 (6 bases). Germline V gives CDR1 SGHDT, CDR2 YYEEEE. The length of the CDR3 is 15 residues. V was cut by 2 bases and J by 3 bases, with 11 bases left in between. This CDR3 reads CASSFRDTYTGELFF. The CDR3 nucleotides are TGTGCCAGCAGCTTCCGGGACACTTACACCGGGGAGCTGTTTTTT.

This clone was detected once. The rearrangement uses TRBV2 and TRBJ1-1; D is possibly TRBD1 (5 bases). The length of the CDR3 is 15 residues. Germline CDR1 SNHLY, CDR2 FYNNEI. Trimming cost V 5 bases and J 0 bases, with 13 bases left between them. In DNA form, the CDR3 reads TGTGCCAGCAGTTTCCTGGGACTTATGAACACTGAAGCTTTCTTT. It encodes CASSFLGLMNTEAFF.